Listed here are 21 T cell receptor beta chains from one sample, sequenced in a study of blood T cell repertoires in COVID-19. Here immunoSEQ multiplex PCR was the method, and the copy in TCRdb shows in-frame clones only, minus some. The repertoire holds tens of thousands of clones, with 70% to 90% as singletons. Sequencing input: peripheral blood. Receptors originate from a man in his 70s with active COVID-19.

This rearrangement joins TRBV19 to TRBJ2-2; 7 bases line up with TRBD2. Trimming took 2 bases from V and 1 from J; bases not matched to a gene: 4. This CDR3 spans 16 amino acids. Germline assignment: CDR1 LNHDA and CDR2 SQIVND (reference sequence). CDR3 region: CASSIFSGMNTGELFF. The CDR3, as DNA: TGTGCCAGTAGTATATTCAGCGGGATGAACACCGGGGAGCTGTTTTTT.

In its sample, this clone was seen once. The chain joins TRBV20-1 to TRBJ2-7, with 9 bases aligning to TRBD2. This CDR3 is 14 amino acids long. Trimming removed 3 bases from V and 7 bases from J; junction bases left unmatched: 10. CDR1 is DFQATT, CDR2 SNEGSKA, per germline (reference sequence). DNA for the CDR3: TGCAGTGCTAGTCTGGGACTAGCTTTTGGTGAGCAGTACTTC. Its translation: CSASLGLAFGEQYF.

The V gene is TRBV3-1 (or the pseudogene TRBV3-2), the J gene TRBJ1-1; weak D call: TRBD1 (5 bases). Trimming left V 1 base short and J 2 bases short, with 11 bases between. This CDR3 has 15 amino acids. Germline V gene sequence: CDR1 LGHDT, CDR2 YNNKEL (reference sequence). CDR3 sequence reads: CASSQVSQANTEAFF. The CDR3 DNA is TGTGCCAGCAGCCAAGTTTCACAGGCAAACACTGAAGCTTTCTTT.

The chain recombines TRBV29-1 with TRBJ1-2; D unclear. This CDR3 is 11 amino acids long. The germline CDR1 and CDR2 sequences are SQVTM and ANQGSEA. Trimming pared 4 bases from V and 7 bases from J, leaving 10 bases between. The CDR3 protein is CSVVSTPGYTF. The DNA for the CDR3 is TGCAGCGTTGTTTCTACCCCTGGCTACACCTTC.

V is TRBV5-4 and J is TRBJ2-3, with 8 bases that match TRBD2. Germline CDR1 and CDR2: SGHNT and YYREEE (reference sequence). This CDR3 region has 16 residues. Unmatched junction bases numbered 7, after V lost 4 bases and J lost 0 bases. For the CDR3, the DNA is TGTGCCAGCAGCCCGGAACTAGCGGCTAGCACAGATACGCAGTATTTT. Residues: CASSPELAASTDTQYF.

The V call is TRBV24-1, the J call TRBJ1-5; D possibly corresponds to TRBD1 (5 bases). In germline, CDR1 is KGHDR, CDR2 SFDVKD. Trimming cost V 4 bases and J 9 bases, with 15 bases left between them. The CDR3 has 14 amino acids. CDR3 loop: CATSDPGLGRPQHF. The DNA of the CDR3 is TGTGCCACCAGTGACCCAGGGTTGGGAAGGCCCCAGCATTTT.

The chain uses TRBV5-6 and TRBJ2-7, with D unclear. This CDR3 spans 12 amino acids. Between the trimmed V and J ends, which lost 0 bases and 3 bases, there was a span of 4 bases. CDR1 SGHDT and CDR2 YYEEEE come from the germline V gene. Here the CDR3 reads CASSLDNYEQYF. The CDR3, as DNA: TGTGCCAGCAGCTTGGACAACTACGAGCAGTACTTC.

The J gene is TRBJ1-3, the V gene TRBV30, with D maybe TRBD1 (6 bases). V was pared by 0 bases and J by 6 bases, with 12 bases between. Germline V gives CDR1 GTSNPN, CDR2 SVGIG (reference sequence). This CDR3 contains 14 residues. The CDR3 nucleotides are TGTGCCTGGAGTGTCTGGGCAGGGGTAAACACCATATATTTT. The encoded protein is CAWSVWAGVNTIYF.

The chain recombines TRBV29-1 with TRBJ1-2, with 8 nucleotides matching TRBD1. Unmatched junction bases numbered 7, after V lost 4 bases and J lost 0 bases. The germline V gene encodes CDR1 SQVTM and CDR2 ANQGSEA. This CDR3 has 15 residues. The CDR3 bases are TGCAGCGTTGCGCGACAGGGGCCCCCTAACTATGGCTACACCTTC. Translation: CSVARQGPPNYGYTF.

The chain has TRBV7-8 and TRBJ2-3, with 8 bases lining up with TRBD2. Per the germline V gene, CDR1 is SGHVS and CDR2 is FQNEAQ. This CDR3 is 14 amino acids long. J lost 7 bases, V lost 5 bases, and 8 bases had no gene match. The CDR3 spells CASSPPGLGNTQYF. In DNA form, the CDR3 reads TGTGCCAGCAGCCCCCCGGGACTAGGGAATACGCAGTATTTT. The full variable domain, in which reference TRBV7-8 and TRBJ2-3 provide the parts outside the CDR3, is GAGVSQSPRYKVAKRGQDVALRCDPISGHVSLFWYQQALGQGPEFLTYFQNEAQLDKSGLPSDRFFAERPEGSVSTLKIQRTQQEDSAVYLCASSPPGLGNTQYFGPGTRLTVL.

This chain connects TRBV28 to TRBJ2-5; possible D gene TRBD2, 5 bases. Germline CDR1 is MDHEN and CDR2 is SYDVKM. Trimming took 6 bases from V and 2 from J, leaving 13 bases between them. The CDR3 loop spans 14 amino acids. The CDR3 loop reads CASRYPGVQETQYF. Here the CDR3 DNA reads TGTGCCAGCAGGTACCCCGGGGTACAAGAGACCCAGTACTTC. Filled out from reference TRBV28 and TRBJ2-5, the complete variable domain reads DVKVTQSSRYLVKRTGEKVFLECVQDMDHENMFWYRQDPGLGLRLIYFSYDVKMKEKGDIPEGYSVSREKKERFSLILESASTNQTSMYLCASRYPGVQETQYFGPGTRLLVL.

The V gene is TRBV11-2, the J gene TRBJ2-7; the match to TRBD1 covers 8 bases. Trimming took 5 bases from V and 6 from J; bases not matched to a gene: 9. The CDR3 consists of 14 residues. Germline V gene lookup returns CDR1 SGHAT and CDR2 FQNNGV. The CDR3 DNA follows: TGTGCCAGCAGCGAAACGACAGGGGTGGGCGAGCAGTACTTC. This translates into CASSETTGVGEQYF.

The chain couples TRBV7-9 to TRBJ2-7; TRBD2 agrees at 7 bases. Germline CDR1 SEHNR, CDR2 FQNEAQ (reference sequence). The CDR3 loop spans 14 amino acids. V shed 5 bases, J shed 2 bases, and the junction held 6 bases outside the gene matches. The CDR3 region is CASSSRDYPYEQYF. The CDR3 bases are TGTGCCAGCAGCAGCCGGGACTACCCCTACGAGCAGTACTTC.

The table lists this clone with a count of one. This chain links TRBV10-3 with TRBJ1-1, with a weak D call TRBD1 (5 bases). Germline V CDR1 and CDR2: ENHRY, SYGVKD. The V end was cut by 11 bases, the J end by 0 bases, with 16 bases between. The CDR3 length is 14 residues. DNA for the CDR3: TGTGCCGAAACACGGGGGAAGATGAACACTGAAGCTTTCTTT. Translation: CAETRGKMNTEAFF.

This rearrangement joins TRBV19 to TRBJ2-7, with D maybe TRBD2 (5 bases). The V and J ends lost 7 bases and 2 bases respectively, with 18 bases between them. The CDR3 is made up of 15 amino acids. Germline V gene data show CDR1 as LNHDA and CDR2 as SQIVND (reference sequence). For the CDR3, the DNA is TGTGCCAGTACACTCGCCGCGGGCCCAGCCTACGAGCAGTACTTC. It yields the protein CASTLAAGPAYEQYF. The entire variable domain, with the rest obtained from reference TRBV19 and TRBJ2-7, is as follows: DGGITQSPKYLFRKEGQNVTLSCEQNLNHDAMYWYRQDPGQGLRLIYYSQIVNDFQKGDIAEGYSVSREKKESFPLTVTSAQKNPTAFYLCASTLAAGPAYEQYFGPGTRLTVT.

The chain links TRBV2 to TRBJ1-1; perhaps TRBD1 as D (6 bases). Germline CDR1 is SNHLY and CDR2 is FYNNEI. The CDR3 extends over 14 amino acids. The V gene lost 4 bases and the J gene lost 5 bases, with 14 bases spanning the gap. CDR3 sequence (DNA): TGTGCCAGCAGTGGTAGTAGGGGGTGGACTGAAGCTTTCTTT. As protein: CASSGSRGWTEAFF.

This chain joins TRBV15 and TRBJ1-4; D unresolved. CDR3 length: 13 amino acids. The germline CDR1 and CDR2 sequences are LNHNV and YYDKDF (reference sequence). Trimming stripped 6 bases from V and 6 bases from J, with 11 bases between. The DNA of the CDR3 is TGTGCCACCAGGGGTTTCGGGGATGAAAAACTGTTTTTT. This codes for CATRGFGDEKLFF. Full variable domain (missing parts from reference TRBV15 and TRBJ1-4): DAMVIQNPRYQVTQFGKPVTLSCSQTLNHNVMYWYQQKSSQAPKLLFHYYDKDFNNEADTPDNFQSRRPNTSFCFLDIRSPGLGDTAMYLCATRGFGDEKLFFGSGTQLSVL.

The CDR3 loop reads CASSYSPTSTDTQYF. The CDR3 nucleotides read TGTGCCAGCAGTTACAGCCCGACATCCACAGATACGCAGTATTTT. V is TRBV6-2 or TRBV6-3 and J is TRBJ2-3, with unresolved D. Germline lookup yields CDR1 MNHEY and CDR2 SVGEGT. The CDR3 length is 15 residues. Trimming left V 2 bases short and J 2 bases short, with 11 bases between.

V and J are TRBV7-3 and TRBJ2-5, with TRBD2 as a possible D gene (6 bases). The CDR3 loop spans 16 amino acids. Trimming cost V 0 bases and J 5 bases, with 16 bases left between them. From germline, CDR1 is SGHTA and CDR2 FQGTGA. DNA of the CDR3: TGTGCCAGCAGCTTAACCCCCCTTGGCGGGATGGAGACCCAGTACTTC. This encodes CASSLTPLGGMETQYF. Using reference TRBV7-3 and TRBJ2-5 for the parts outside the CDR3, the full variable domain is GAGVSQTPSNKVTEKGKYVELRCDPISGHTALYWYRQSLGQGPEFLIYFQGTGAADDSGLPNDRFFAVRPEGSVSTLKIQRTERGDSAVYLCASSLTPLGGMETQYFGPGTRLLVL.

The rearrangement joins TRBV6-5 to TRBJ1-1; 11 nucleotides align to TRBD1. CDR1 is MNHEY, CDR2 SVGAGI, per germline. CDR3 length: 16 amino acids. The trim removed 2 bases at V and 7 bases at J, leaving 9 bases unmatched. CDR3: CASSYVLPGQGDEAFF. In DNA, the CDR3 is TGTGCCAGCAGTTACGTCCTGCCGGGACAGGGGGATGAAGCTTTCTTT.

The chain has TRBV10-1 and TRBJ2-4; maybe TRBD1 (6 bases). V dropped 11 bases and J dropped 1 base, with 9 bases sitting between them. In germline, CDR1 is WNHNN, CDR2 SYGVQD (reference sequence). The CDR3 totals 12 residues. In nucleotides, the CDR3 is TGCGCCGCCCAGGGGGCCAAAAACATTCAGTACTTC. This codes for CAAQGAKNIQYF.